This paragraph covers one T cell receptor beta chain sequence. What it recognizes is unknown. The sample comes from a study of cytomegalovirus exposure and HLA in healthy donors. Study-wide context: There were approximately 81 million unique TCRs (from HLA-typed donors) in an early data release. Overall study results and limits: Researchers counted over 150 TCR beta chains as cytomegalovirus-associated.

PCR primers comprised 60 Vbeta and 13 Jbeta primers. Assay: immunoSEQ multiplex PCR; the TCRdb copy retains only in-frame clones and omits some. Altogether approximately 220,000 clones are present, approximately 79% being singletons, with the ten largest covering approximately 1.8%. V lost 3 bases and J 4 bases, leaving 15 bases between the germline ends. The CDR3 covers 15 residues. CDR1 is SGHTA, CDR2 FQGTGA, per germline. This receptor was taken from a male donor in good health and CMV-seronegative. The chain links TRBV7-3 to TRBJ1-2, with D unclear. Sequencing was performed on PBMCs. The CDR3 sequence: CASSFRRGMGYGYTF. DNA of the CDR3: TGTGCCAGCAGCTTCCGCAGAGGGATGGGCTATGGCTACACCTTC.